This TCR beta chain was captured in a study of tumor-infiltrating lymphocytes in primary liver carcinoma. The source of the blood RNA was unsorted whole blood, and germline DNA was extracted as well. Total RNA (roughly 530 ng) served as template for TCR beta cDNA synthesis primed by a constant-region primer. A slightly modified ARM-PCR protocol with three nested multiplex PCR rounds produced these TCR beta libraries. PCR rounds one and two used TRBV1-TRBV30 forward primers with a C-beta reverse primer for around 11 cycles each. MiXCR, applied by TCRdb to the multiplex PCR reads, yields one record per CDR3 protein. The table records some 320,000 distinct CDR3 sequences, over 55% of them present only once. V gave up 1 base and J gave up 8 bases, with 14 bases separating them. Per germline, CDR1 GTSNPN and CDR2 SVGIG (reference sequence). The CDR3 sequence is 14 residues long.

The clonotype originates from a man aged 35-49 years with primary liver carcinoma and hepatitis B virus infection. Sequenced input: peripheral blood. The chain carries TRBV30 and TRBJ1-4; D unresolved. The CDR3 bases are TGTGCCTGGAGTGAGACCCGACCGGCAGAAAAACTGTTTTTT. Protein: CAWSETRPAEKLFF.